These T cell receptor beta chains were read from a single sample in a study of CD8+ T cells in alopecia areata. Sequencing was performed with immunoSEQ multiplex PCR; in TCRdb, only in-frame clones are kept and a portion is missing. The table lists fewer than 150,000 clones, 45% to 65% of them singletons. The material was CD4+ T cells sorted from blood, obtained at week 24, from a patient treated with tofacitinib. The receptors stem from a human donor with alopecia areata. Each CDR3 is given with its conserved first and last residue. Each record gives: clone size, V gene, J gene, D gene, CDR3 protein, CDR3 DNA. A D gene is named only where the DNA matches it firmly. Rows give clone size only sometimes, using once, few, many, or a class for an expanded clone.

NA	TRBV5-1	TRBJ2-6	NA	CASSMGPLSGANVLTF	TGCGCCAGCAGCATGGGACCTCTCTCTGGGGCCAACGTCCTGACTTTC
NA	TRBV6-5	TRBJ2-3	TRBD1	CAISDRVTDTQYF	TGTGCCATCAGTGACAGGGTCACAGATACGCAGTATTTT
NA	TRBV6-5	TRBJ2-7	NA	CASSYSPGQYEQYF	TGTGCCAGCAGTTACTCCCCCGGGCAGTACGAGCAGTACTTC
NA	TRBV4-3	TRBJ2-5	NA	CASSNAAGETQYF	TGCGCCAGCAGCAATGCGGCAGGGGAGACCCAGTACTTC
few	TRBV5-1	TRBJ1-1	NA	CASSRGTLNTEAFF	TGCGCCAGCAGCCGCGGGACACTGAACACTGAAGCTTTCTTT
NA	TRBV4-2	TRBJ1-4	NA	CASSQEDGMGGKLFF	TGTGCCAGCAGCCAAGAGGACGGAATGGGGGGAAAACTGTTTTTT
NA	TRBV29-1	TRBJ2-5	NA	CSVEVSGETQYF	TGCAGCGTTGAAGTATCGGGAGAGACCCAGTACTTC
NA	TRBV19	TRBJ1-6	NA	CASTRQHNSPLHF	TGTGCCAGTACCCGACAGCATAATTCACCCCTCCACTTT
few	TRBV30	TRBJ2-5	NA	CAWSVGRETQYF	TGTGCCTGGAGTGTAGGCAGAGAGACCCAGTACTTC
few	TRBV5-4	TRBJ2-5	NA	CASSAGGTTVDF	TGTGCCAGCAGCGCGGGCGGCACGACCGTGGACTTC
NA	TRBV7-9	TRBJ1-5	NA	CASSQQGAQPQHF	TGTGCCAGCAGTCAACAGGGAGCACAGCCCCAGCATTTT
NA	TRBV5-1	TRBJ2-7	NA	CASSLGPSSYEQYF	TGCGCCAGCAGCTTGGGGCCGAGCTCCTACGAGCAGTACTTC
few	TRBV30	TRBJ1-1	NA	CAWSPGNTEAFF	TGTGCCTGGAGCCCGGGGAACACTGAAGCTTTCTTT
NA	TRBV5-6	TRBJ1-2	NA	CASSYRQESFYGYTF	TGTGCCAGCAGCTACCGACAGGAGTCGTTCTATGGCTACACCTTC
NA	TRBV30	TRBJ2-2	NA	CAWSVGVGELFF	TGTGCCTGGAGTGTAGGGGTCGGGGAGCTGTTTTTT
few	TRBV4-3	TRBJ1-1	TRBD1	CASSQDWDSTEAFF	TGCGCCAGCAGCCAAGATTGGGACAGCACTGAAGCTTTCTTT
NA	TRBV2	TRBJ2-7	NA	CASTQTYEQYF	TGTGCCAGCACCCAAACCTACGAGCAGTACTTC
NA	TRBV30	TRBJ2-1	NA	CACNSIGSDNEQFF	TGTGCCTGTAACAGTATCGGGAGTGACAATGAGCAGTTCTTC
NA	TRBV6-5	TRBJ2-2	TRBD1	CASSSGGQGNTGELFF	TGTGCCAGCAGTTCCGGGGGACAGGGGAACACCGGGGAGCTGTTTTTT
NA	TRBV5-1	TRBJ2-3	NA	CATARWTSSTDTQYF	TGCGCCACCGCCCGGTGGACATCTAGCACAGATACGCAGTATTTT
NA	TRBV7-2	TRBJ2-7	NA	CASSSSWVGEQYF	TGTGCCAGCAGCTCCTCCTGGGTGGGCGAGCAGTACTTC
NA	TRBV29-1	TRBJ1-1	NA	CSVVGRMNTEAFF	TGCAGCGTGGTGGGAAGAATGAACACTGAAGCTTTCTTT
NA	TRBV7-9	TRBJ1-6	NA	CASSLASVWSSYNSPLHF	TGTGCCAGCAGCTTAGCTTCCGTGTGGAGCTCCTATAATTCACCCCTCCACTTT
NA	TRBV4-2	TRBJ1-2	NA	CASSQENYGYTF	TGTGCCAGCAGCCAAGAGAACTATGGCTACACCTTC
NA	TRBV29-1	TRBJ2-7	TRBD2	CSVEGGGGYEQYF	TGCAGCGTTGAAGGCGGCGGGGGCTACGAGCAGTACTTC
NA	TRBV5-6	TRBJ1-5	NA	CASSLMGDQPQHF	TGTGCCAGCAGCTTGATGGGTGATCAGCCCCAGCATTTT
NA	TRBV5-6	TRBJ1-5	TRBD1	CASSLWGTDSNQPQHF	TGTGCCAGCAGCTTGTGGGGGACAGATAGCAATCAGCCCCAGCATTTT
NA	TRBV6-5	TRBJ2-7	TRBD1	CASRGQGYEQYF	TGTGCCAGCAGGGGACAGGGTTACGAGCAGTACTTC
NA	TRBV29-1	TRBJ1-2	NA	CSAESRSNYGYTF	TGCAGCGCCGAGTCTCGGAGCAACTATGGCTACACCTTC
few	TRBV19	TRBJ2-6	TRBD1	CASSDDRGRISGANVLTF	TGTGCCAGTAGTGACGACAGGGGGCGGATATCTGGGGCCAACGTCCTGACTTTC